This T cell receptor (beta chain) is drawn from a study of cytomegalovirus exposure and HLA in healthy donors. Trimming cost V 7 bases and J 1 base; bases outside gene matches: 11. This CDR3 has 16 amino acids. Germline assignment: CDR1 GTSNPN and CDR2 SVGIG (reference sequence). This clone has just one count. Primers for the PCR totalled 60 Vbeta and 13 Jbeta. The method was immunoSEQ multiplex PCR; TCRdb's version includes in-frame clones alone and lacks a portion of them. The table shows around 250,000 clones, with around 90% occurring only once. The gene calls are TRBV30 and TRBJ1-4; TRBD1 matches 8 bases. This clonotype originated in a girl aged 2 to 9 in good health and CMV-seronegative. Sequencing was done on a sample of PBMCs. As DNA, the CDR3 is TGTGCCTTCACCACCCGAGACAGGGGAACTAATGAAAAACTGTTTTTT. Translation gives CAFTTRDRGTNEKLFF.